This TCR beta chain was captured in a study of control samples from healthy donors and cancer patients. The V segment lost 5 bases and the J segment 0 bases; nucleotides outside the gene matches: 2. Germline loops: CDR1 GTSNPN, CDR2 SVGIG (reference sequence). This CDR3 has 14 amino acids. Method: immunoSEQ multiplex PCR; TCRdb's copy keeps in-frame clones and lacks some. The sample yields roughly 150,000 clones, about 94% seen once. This clone was counted once. Sequencing was carried out using blood. V and J are TRBV30 and TRBJ1-3, with 9 positions matching TRBD1. The TCR originated in a man over 45 in good health. The DNA of the CDR3 is TGTGCCTGGGGGACAGGGACCTCTGGAAACACCATATATTTT. It is translated as CAWGTGTSGNTIYF.